This TCR beta chain was profiled in a study of T cells in pancreatic ductal adenocarcinoma. The germline gives CDR1 SGHRS, CDR2 YFSETQ. The CDR3 is 17 residues long. V shed 0 bases and J shed 1 base, with 13 bases lying between them. Assay: immunoSEQ multiplex PCR; the TCRdb copy retains only in-frame clones and omits some. The table lists about 29,000 clones, just over 90% of them singletons. Selected pancreatic ductal adenocarcinoma patients had undergone surgery without neoadjuvant therapy. The rearrangement links TRBV5-1 to TRBJ2-2; TRBD1 might be the D (5 bases). The source of this sequence is a human donor with pancreatic ductal adenocarcinoma. Input material: PBMCs. The CDR3 spells CASSLVAGNLNTGELFF. The CDR3 DNA reads as TGCGCCAGCAGCTTGGTGGCAGGGAACTTGAACACCGGGGAGCTGTTTTTT.